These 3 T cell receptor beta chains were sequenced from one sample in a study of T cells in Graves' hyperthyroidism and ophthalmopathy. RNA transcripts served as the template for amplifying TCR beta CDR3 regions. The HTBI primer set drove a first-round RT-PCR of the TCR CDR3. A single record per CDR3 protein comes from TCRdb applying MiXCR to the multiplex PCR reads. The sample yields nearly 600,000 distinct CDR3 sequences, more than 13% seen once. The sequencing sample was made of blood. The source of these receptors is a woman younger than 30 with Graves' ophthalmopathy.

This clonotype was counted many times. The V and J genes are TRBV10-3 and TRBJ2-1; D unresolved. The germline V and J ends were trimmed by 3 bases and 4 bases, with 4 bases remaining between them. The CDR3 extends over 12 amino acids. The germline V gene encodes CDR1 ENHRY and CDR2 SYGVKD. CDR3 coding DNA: TGTGCCATCAGTGATCAATACAATGAGCAGTTCTTC. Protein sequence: CAISDQYNEQFF.

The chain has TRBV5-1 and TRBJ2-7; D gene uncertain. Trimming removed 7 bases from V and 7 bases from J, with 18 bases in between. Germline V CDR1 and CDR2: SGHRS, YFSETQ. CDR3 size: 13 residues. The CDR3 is CASHPQVDGEQYF. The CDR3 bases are TGCGCCAGCCACCCCCAGGTTGATGGAGAGCAGTACTTC.

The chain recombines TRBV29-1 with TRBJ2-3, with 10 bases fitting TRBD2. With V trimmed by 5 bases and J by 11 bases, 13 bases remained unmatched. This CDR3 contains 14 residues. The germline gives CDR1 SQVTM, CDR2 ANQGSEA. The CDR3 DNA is TGCAGCGTTTCTATAGCGGGAGGCTACTCGGGGCAGTATTTT. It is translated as CSVSIAGGYSGQYF.